Sequencing of this T cell receptor (beta chain) was carried out in a study of a mutant IDH1 vaccine in newly diagnosed glioma. From germline, CDR1 is SGHNT and CDR2 YYREEE (reference sequence). CDR3 length: 14 residues. V shed 0 bases, J shed 3 bases, and the junction held 2 bases outside the gene matches. Profiling relied on immunoSEQ multiplex PCR, and the TCRdb table lists in-frame clones only, not all of them. Here the sample spans 50,000 to 75,000 clones, about 86% being singletons. The study, taken as a whole, reports: Alterations occurring in top peripheral T cell clonotypes seemed unrelated to pseudoprogression. Researchers report vaccine-induced immune responses in just under 95% of patients.

With regard to this clone: Its specificity is unknown.

Documented time point: week 5, during vaccination. The content of each vaccine dose was 300 ug of mutant IDH1 20-mer peptide, and topical imiquimod accompanied it. The rearrangement joins TRBV5-4 to TRBJ1-2, with 7 bases identical to TRBD1. The material sequenced was PBMCs, taken from a glioma patient whose treatment included an IDH1 peptide vaccine. The receptor was isolated from a woman aged 45-60 years with glioma. CDR3 in amino acids: CASSLVGQDYGYTF. CDR3 coding DNA: TGTGCCAGCAGCTTGGTAGGACAGGACTATGGCTACACCTTC.